This passage covers 19 T cell receptor beta chains from one sample sequenced in a study of identical twins. In TCRdb, the 5' RACE reads were re-called with MiXCR into one record per CDR3 protein. The sample shows about 340,000 distinct CDR3 sequences, roughly 12% of them seen only once. Separately, the same data were catalogued under a study of yellow fever vaccine responses in identical twins.

The sample consisted of CD8+ T cells sorted from blood. The origin of the receptors is a woman under 30 in good health.

This clonotype appeared many times. The gene calls are TRBV12-3 or TRBV12-4 and TRBJ1-1, with D perhaps matching TRBD1 (6 bases). Trimming shortened V by 4 bases and J by 2 bases, and 8 bases separated the two germline ends. The CDR3 covers 13 residues. The CDR3 is CASSYRVNTEAFF. The CDR3 nucleotides read TGTGCCAGCAGTTACAGGGTAAACACTGAAGCTTTCTTT.

This chain uses TRBV7-9 with TRBJ1-1, with D possibly being TRBD1 (6 bases). CDR1 SEHNR and CDR2 FQNEAQ come from the germline V gene (reference sequence). Trimming stripped 5 bases from V and 3 bases from J, with 13 bases between. The CDR3 runs 14 residues. The CDR3 DNA is TGTGCCAGCAGCCCCGGGGGGCCTCACACTGAAGCTTTCTTT. It specifies CASSPGGPHTEAFF.

The chain uses TRBV11-2 and TRBJ2-3, with no clear D. Germline V gene sequence: CDR1 SGHAT, CDR2 FQNNGV. The CDR3 has 16 residues. V was trimmed by 0 bases and J by 6 bases, leaving 16 bases between them. The CDR3, as DNA: TGTGCCAGCAGCTTAGACGCAGGCCCAGGCCGGGATACGCAGTATTTT. This gives the protein CASSLDAGPGRDTQYF.

Comment on this clonotype: Being one base from a much bigger clone, this may be a read error. V gene TRBV13 combines with J gene TRBJ2-2; D is ambiguous. The CDR3 has 15 residues. Germline V gives CDR1 PRHDT, CDR2 FYEKMQ (reference sequence). Deletions cut 1 base from V and 6 bases from J, with 12 bases between. CDR3 coding DNA: TGTGCCAGCAGCTTAGAGAGCCAGTCCTCCGGGGAGCTGTTTTTT. This sequence encodes CASSLESQSSGELFF.

This clonotype was detected only a few times. The rearrangement links TRBV4-1 to TRBJ1-5; no firm D call. The CDR3 spans 13 residues. Trimming removed 4 bases at V and 3 bases at J, with 7 bases between. Germline loops: CDR1 MGHRA, CDR2 YSYEKL. The CDR3 DNA reads as TGCGCCAGCAGCCGTGGGGTCAATCAGCCCCAGCATTTT. The encoded protein is CASSRGVNQPQHF.

This clonotype turned up a few times. The chain employs TRBV12-3 or TRBV12-4 and TRBJ2-3; 11 bases map to TRBD2. The CDR3 totals 17 residues. J lost 4 bases, V lost 8 bases, and 14 bases had no gene match. CDR3 residues: CASLGTSGRPGPDTQYF. The CDR3 DNA sequence: TGTGCCAGCCTCGGGACTAGCGGAAGGCCGGGCCCAGATACGCAGTATTTT.

This chain connects TRBV28 to TRBJ2-3; TRBD1 agrees at 8 bases. Germline values: CDR1 MDHEN, CDR2 SYDVKM. This CDR3 has 16 amino acids. With V trimmed by 5 bases and J by 3 bases, 10 bases remained unmatched. This CDR3 is CASSGAIRGQTDTQYF. In DNA form, the CDR3 reads TGTGCCAGCAGTGGGGCGATCAGGGGGCAGACAGATACGCAGTATTTT.

This clonotype was found a few times. The chain recombines TRBV4-1 with TRBJ2-1; the D is unclear. The CDR3 sequence is 12 residues long. CDR1 and CDR2 (germline): MGHRA, YSYEKL. Trimming took 1 base from V and 9 from J, leaving 7 bases between them. The CDR3: CASSQGSSEQFF. CDR3 DNA sequence: TGCGCCAGCAGCCAAGGGTCTTCTGAGCAGTTCTTC.

This clonotype came up a few times. The chain has TRBV20-1 and TRBJ2-1, with D perhaps TRBD2 (6 bases). CDR1 and CDR2 (germline): DFQATT, SNEGSKA (reference sequence). V dropped 5 bases and J dropped 6 bases, with 11 bases sitting between them. The CDR3 contains 12 residues. CDR3 coding DNA: TGCAGTGCTGATAGCGGAGCCAATGAGCAGTTCTTC. Its translation: CSADSGANEQFF.

The V call is TRBV15, the J call TRBJ2-1; D perhaps matches TRBD1 (5 bases). Trimming pared 0 bases from V and 7 bases from J, leaving 7 bases between. The CDR3 loop spans 13 amino acids. CDR1 and CDR2 (germline): LNHNV, YYDKDF (reference sequence). The CDR3 spells CATSRDRGNEQFF. The CDR3, as DNA: TGTGCCACCAGCAGAGATAGGGGTAATGAGCAGTTCTTC.

The genes are TRBV25-1 and TRBJ2-1; TRBD2 matches at 9 bases. Trimming cost V 4 bases and J 7 bases; bases outside gene matches: 14. This CDR3 is 17 amino acids long. CDR1 is MGHDK and CDR2 is SYGVNS in the germline V gene. The CDR3 region has the DNA TGTGCCAGCAGTGGAAGCGTGGGCGGGGGGGATGCGAATGAGCAGTTCTTC. Translation gives CASSGSVGGGDANEQFF.

This clonotype was counted many times. The chain links TRBV11-2 to TRBJ2-3; TRBD1 or TRBD2 may be the D gene (5 bases each). V was cut by 5 bases and J by 3 bases, with 24 bases left in between. The CDR3 loop spans 18 amino acids. Germline V CDR1 and CDR2: SGHAT, FQNNGV. Written as DNA, the CDR3 is TGTGCCAGCAGCCTACGGCCTGGGACGATTTCGGGAACAGATACGCAGTATTTT. It yields the protein CASSLRPGTISGTDTQYF.

The chain links TRBV29-1 to TRBJ1-1; 7 nucleotides match TRBD1. The V gene end was trimmed by 5 bases and the J gene end by 1 base; junction bases not matched to a gene: 13. The CDR3 runs to 16 residues. Germline assignment: CDR1 SQVTM and CDR2 ANQGSEA. In DNA form, the CDR3 reads TGCAGCGTTCCCTCAGGGACAGCCGATGCGAACACTGAAGCTTTCTTT. Protein: CSVPSGTADANTEAFF.

The chain recombines TRBV27 with TRBJ1-4; D may be TRBD1 (5 bases). The CDR3 covers 14 residues. Per germline, CDR1 MNHEY and CDR2 SMNVEV (reference sequence). The V end lost 5 bases, the J end lost 7 bases, and 14 bases lay between the germline ends. The CDR3 DNA follows: TGTGCCAGCAGTCCGACAGTCTGGGCTGAAAAACTGTTTTTT. Translation: CASSPTVWAEKLFF.

This clonotype came up many times. The rearrangement joins TRBV7-8 to TRBJ1-3, with unresolved D. Germline values: CDR1 SGHVS, CDR2 FQNEAQ. The CDR3 has 16 amino acids. Trimming stripped 2 bases from V and 4 bases from J, with 15 bases between. The CDR3 sequence: CASSLLTRRQGNTIYF. DNA of the CDR3: TGTGCCAGCAGCTTACTCACGAGGAGGCAAGGAAACACCATATATTTT.

This clonotype was detected a few times. The chain is built from TRBV2 and TRBJ2-1; weak D call: TRBD1 (6 bases). The ends were cut back, 2 bases at V and 2 bases at J, with 7 bases in the middle. The CDR3 consists of 14 residues. Germline V gene data show CDR1 as SNHLY and CDR2 as FYNNEI. The chain's CDR3 is CASSERTAYNEQFF. The DNA for the CDR3 is TGTGCCAGCAGTGAAAGGACAGCCTACAATGAGCAGTTCTTC.

This clonotype was recorded at least ten times. This chain joins TRBV10-3 and TRBJ2-5; 8 nucleotides match TRBD2. There are 15 residues in the CDR3. The germline gives CDR1 ENHRY, CDR2 SYGVKD. V lost 3 bases to trimming and J lost 5 bases; unmatched junction nucleotides: 8. The chain's CDR3 is CAISEGSGVLETQYF. The CDR3 DNA reads TGTGCCATCAGTGAAGGTAGCGGGGTATTGGAGACCCAGTACTTC.

CDR3 sequence reads: CSARDSQGVGDTEAFF. CDR3 bases: TGCAGTGCTAGAGATTCGCAGGGGGTTGGGGACACTGAAGCTTTCTTT. The chain links TRBV20-1 to TRBJ1-1, with TRBD1 identical over 7 bases. The CDR3 consists of 16 residues. V was clipped by 0 bases and J by 3 bases; unmatched bases: 10. Germline-derived CDR1 and CDR2 are DFQATT and SNEGSKA (reference sequence).

This clonotype showed up just a few times. The rearrangement uses TRBV4-1 and TRBJ1-5, with a possible D match to TRBD1 (6 bases). V was cut by 4 bases and J by 0 bases, with 16 bases left in between. The CDR3 spans 17 residues. Germline V gives CDR1 MGHRA, CDR2 YSYEKL. CDR3 amino acids: CASSLLNRVGSNQPQHF. CDR3 nucleotide sequence: TGCGCCAGCAGCCTACTAAACAGGGTCGGTAGCAATCAGCCCCAGCATTTT.